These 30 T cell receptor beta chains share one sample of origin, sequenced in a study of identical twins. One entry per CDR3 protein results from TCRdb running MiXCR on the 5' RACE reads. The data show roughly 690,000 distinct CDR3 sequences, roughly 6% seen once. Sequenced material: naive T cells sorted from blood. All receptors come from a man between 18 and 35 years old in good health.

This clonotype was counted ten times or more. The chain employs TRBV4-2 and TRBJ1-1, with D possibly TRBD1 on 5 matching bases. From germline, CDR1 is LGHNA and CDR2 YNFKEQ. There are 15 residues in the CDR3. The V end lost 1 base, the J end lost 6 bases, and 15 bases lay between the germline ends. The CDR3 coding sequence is TGTGCCAGCAGCCAAGTTGGAGGGGCTGTGGCTGAAGCTTTCTTT. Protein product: CASSQVGGAVAEAFF.

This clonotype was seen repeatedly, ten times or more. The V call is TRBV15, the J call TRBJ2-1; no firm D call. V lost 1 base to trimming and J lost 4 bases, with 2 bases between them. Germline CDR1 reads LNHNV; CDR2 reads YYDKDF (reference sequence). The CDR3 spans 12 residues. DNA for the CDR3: TGTGCCACCAGCAGAGTTTACAATGAGCAGTTCTTC. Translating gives CATSRVYNEQFF.

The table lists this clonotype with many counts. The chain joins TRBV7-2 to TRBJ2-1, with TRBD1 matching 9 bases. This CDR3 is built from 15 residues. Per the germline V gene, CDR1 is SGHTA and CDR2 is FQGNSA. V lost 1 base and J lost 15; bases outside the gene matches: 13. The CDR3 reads CASSLEGQGPFPRFF. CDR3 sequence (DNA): TGTGCCAGCAGCTTAGAGGGACAGGGACCCTTCCCTCGGTTCTTC. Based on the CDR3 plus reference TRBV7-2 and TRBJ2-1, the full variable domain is GAGVSQSPSNKVTEKGKDVELRCDPISGHTALYWYRQSLGQGLEFLIYFQGNSAPDKSGLPSDRFSAERTGGSVSTLTIQRTQQEDSAVYLCASSLEGQGPFPRFFGPGTRLTVL.

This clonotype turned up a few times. The CDR3 bases are TGCGCCAGCAGCGCGGAACTCCGGGACAGCCTAATTACTGGGGCCAACGTCCTGACTTTC. Its protein product is CASSAELRDSLITGANVLTF. The rearrangement joins TRBV5-1 to TRBJ2-6; 7 bases match TRBD1. The CDR3 contains 20 residues. V dropped 4 bases and J dropped 2; count of bases not matched to a gene: 18. CDR1 is SGHRS, CDR2 YFSETQ, per germline.

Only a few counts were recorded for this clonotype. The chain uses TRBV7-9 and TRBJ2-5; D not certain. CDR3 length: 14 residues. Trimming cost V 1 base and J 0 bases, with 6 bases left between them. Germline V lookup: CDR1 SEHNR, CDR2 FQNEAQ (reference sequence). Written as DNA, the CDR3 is TGTGCCAGCAGCTTAGTTCAGTACCAAGAGACCCAGTACTTC. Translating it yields CASSLVQYQETQYF.

The CDR3 DNA follows: TGTGCCAGCAGCCAAGGATCGGGACTAGCGGGAGGAGGCGGAGAGACCCAGTACTTC. This translates into CASSQGSGLAGGGGETQYF. The rearrangement joins TRBV4-2 to TRBJ2-5; 15 bases match TRBD2. The J segment lost 4 bases and the V segment lost 1 base, leaving 10 bases of the junction unmatched. This CDR3 is 19 amino acids long. Germline V gene sequence: CDR1 LGHNA, CDR2 YNFKEQ.

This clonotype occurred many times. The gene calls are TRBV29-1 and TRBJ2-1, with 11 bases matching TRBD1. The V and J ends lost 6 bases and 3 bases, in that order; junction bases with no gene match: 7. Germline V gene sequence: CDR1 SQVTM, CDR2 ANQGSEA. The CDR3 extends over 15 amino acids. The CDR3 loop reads CSVDRDRGDYNEQFF. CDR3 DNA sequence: TGCAGCGTGGACCGGGACAGGGGGGACTACAATGAGCAGTTCTTC.

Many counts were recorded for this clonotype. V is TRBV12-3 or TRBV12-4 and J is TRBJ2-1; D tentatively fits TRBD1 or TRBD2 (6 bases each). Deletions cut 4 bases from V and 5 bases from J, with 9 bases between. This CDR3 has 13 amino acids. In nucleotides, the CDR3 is TGTGCCAGCAGTTGGGGGGCTAACAATGAGCAGTTCTTC. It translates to CASSWGANNEQFF.

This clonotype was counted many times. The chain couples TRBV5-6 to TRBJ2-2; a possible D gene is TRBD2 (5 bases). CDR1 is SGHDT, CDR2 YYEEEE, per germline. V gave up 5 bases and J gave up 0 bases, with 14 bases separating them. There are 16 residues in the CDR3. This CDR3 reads CASRRGQLANTGELFF. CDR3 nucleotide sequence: TGTGCCAGCAGACGCGGGCAACTCGCGAACACCGGGGAGCTGTTTTTT.

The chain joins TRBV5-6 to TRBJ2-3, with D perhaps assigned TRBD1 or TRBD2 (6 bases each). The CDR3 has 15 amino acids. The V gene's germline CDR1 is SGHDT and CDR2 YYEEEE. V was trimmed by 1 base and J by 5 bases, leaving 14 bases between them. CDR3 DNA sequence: TGTGCCAGCAGCTTGAGAAACGAGGGGGGAGATACGCAGTATTTT. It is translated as CASSLRNEGGDTQYF.

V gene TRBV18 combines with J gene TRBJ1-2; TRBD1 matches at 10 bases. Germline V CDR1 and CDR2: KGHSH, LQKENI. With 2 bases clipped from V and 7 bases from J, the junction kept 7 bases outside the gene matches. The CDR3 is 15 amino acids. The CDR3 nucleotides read TGTGCCAGCTCACCAGCCATGACAGGGGGCAGTGGCTACACCTTC. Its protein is CASSPAMTGGSGYTF.

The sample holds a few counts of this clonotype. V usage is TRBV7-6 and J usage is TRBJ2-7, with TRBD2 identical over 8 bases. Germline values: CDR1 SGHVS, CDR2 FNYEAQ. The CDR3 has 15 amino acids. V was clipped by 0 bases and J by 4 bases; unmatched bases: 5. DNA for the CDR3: TGTGCCAGCAGCTTAGCCGCCGGGACTAGTTACGAGCAGTACTTC. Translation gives CASSLAAGTSYEQYF.

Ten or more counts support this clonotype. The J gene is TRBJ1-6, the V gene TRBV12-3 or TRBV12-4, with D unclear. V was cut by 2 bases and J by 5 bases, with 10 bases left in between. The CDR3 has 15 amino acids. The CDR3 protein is CASSLKAPDNSPLHF. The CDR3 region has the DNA TGTGCCAGCAGTTTAAAGGCACCAGATAATTCACCCCTCCACTTT.

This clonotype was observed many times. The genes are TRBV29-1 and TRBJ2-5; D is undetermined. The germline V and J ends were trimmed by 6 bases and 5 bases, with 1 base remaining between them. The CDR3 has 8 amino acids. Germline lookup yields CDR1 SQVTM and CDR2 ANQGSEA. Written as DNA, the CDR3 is TGCAGCGTCGAGACCCAGTACTTC. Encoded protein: CSVETQYF.

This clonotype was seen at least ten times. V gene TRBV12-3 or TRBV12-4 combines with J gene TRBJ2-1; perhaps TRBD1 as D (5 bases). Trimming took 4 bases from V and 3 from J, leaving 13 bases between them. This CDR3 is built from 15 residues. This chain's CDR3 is CASSSHGTGYNEQFF. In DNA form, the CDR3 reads TGTGCCAGCAGTTCCCACGGCACAGGCTACAATGAGCAGTTCTTC.

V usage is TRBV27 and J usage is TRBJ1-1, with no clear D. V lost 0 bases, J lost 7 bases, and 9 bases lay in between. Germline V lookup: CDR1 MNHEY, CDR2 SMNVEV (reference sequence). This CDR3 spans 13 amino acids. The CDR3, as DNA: TGTGCCAGCAGTTTATCAACCCAGCTTGAAGCTTTCTTT. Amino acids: CASSLSTQLEAFF.

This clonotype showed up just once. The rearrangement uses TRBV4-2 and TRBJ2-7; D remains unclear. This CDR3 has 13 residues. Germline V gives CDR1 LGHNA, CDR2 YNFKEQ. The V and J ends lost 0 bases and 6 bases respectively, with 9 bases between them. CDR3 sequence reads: CASSQDGMGEQYF. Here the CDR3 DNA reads TGTGCCAGCAGCCAAGATGGCATGGGCGAGCAGTACTTC.

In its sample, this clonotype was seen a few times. CDR3 DNA sequence: TGTGCCAGCAGTTTAAGGGCCGCCCCGCACAATGAGCAGTTCTTC. This sequence encodes CASSLRAAPHNEQFF. This rearrangement joins TRBV12-3 or TRBV12-4 to TRBJ2-1; D unclear. V lost 2 bases to trimming and J lost 5 bases, with 13 bases between them. This CDR3 region has 15 residues.

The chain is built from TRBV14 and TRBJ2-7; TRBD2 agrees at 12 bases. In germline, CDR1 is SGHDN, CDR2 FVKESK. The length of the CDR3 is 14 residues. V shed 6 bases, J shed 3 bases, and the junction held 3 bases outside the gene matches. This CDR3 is CASSPSGRDYEQYF. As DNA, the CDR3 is TGTGCCAGCAGTCCTAGCGGGAGGGACTACGAGCAGTACTTC. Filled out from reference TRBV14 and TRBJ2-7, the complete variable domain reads EAGVTQFPSHSVIEKGQTVTLRCDPISGHDNLYWYRRVMGKEIKFLLHFVKESKQDESGMPNNRFLAERTGGTYSTLKVQPAELEDSGVYFCASSPSGRDYEQYFGPGTRLTVT.

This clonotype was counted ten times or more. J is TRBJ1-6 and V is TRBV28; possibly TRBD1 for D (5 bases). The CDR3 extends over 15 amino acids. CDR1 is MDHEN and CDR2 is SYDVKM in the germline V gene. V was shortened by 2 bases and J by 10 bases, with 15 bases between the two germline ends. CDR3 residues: CASSLVGQGMSPLHF. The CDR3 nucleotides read TGTGCCAGCAGTTTAGTGGGGCAGGGCATGTCACCCCTCCACTTT.

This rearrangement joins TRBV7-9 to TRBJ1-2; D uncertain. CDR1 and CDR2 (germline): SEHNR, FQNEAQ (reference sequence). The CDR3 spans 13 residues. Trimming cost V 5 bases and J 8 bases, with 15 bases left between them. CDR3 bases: TGTGCCAGCAGCCCACTGGCAGGTTGGGGCTACACCTTC. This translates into CASSPLAGWGYTF. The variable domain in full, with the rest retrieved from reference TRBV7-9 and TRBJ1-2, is DTGVSQNPRHKITKRGQNVTFRCDPISEHNRLYWYRQTLGQGPEFLTYFQNEAQLEKSRLLSDRFSAERPKGSFSTLEIQRTEQGDSAMYLCASSPLAGWGYTFGSGTRLTVV.

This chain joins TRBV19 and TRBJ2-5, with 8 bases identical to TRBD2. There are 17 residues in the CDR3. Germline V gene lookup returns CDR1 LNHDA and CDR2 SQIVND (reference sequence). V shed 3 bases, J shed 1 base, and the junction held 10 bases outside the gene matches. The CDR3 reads CASSMGVSSGGQETQYF. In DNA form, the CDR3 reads TGTGCCAGTAGTATGGGAGTTTCGAGCGGGGGCCAAGAGACCCAGTACTTC.

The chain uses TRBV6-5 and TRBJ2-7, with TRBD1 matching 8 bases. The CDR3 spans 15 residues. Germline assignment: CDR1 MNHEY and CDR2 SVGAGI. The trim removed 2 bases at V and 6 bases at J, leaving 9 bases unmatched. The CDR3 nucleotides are TGTGCCAGCAGTTACGGGCAGGGGGCTCCGTTCGAGCAGTACTTC. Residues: CASSYGQGAPFEQYF.

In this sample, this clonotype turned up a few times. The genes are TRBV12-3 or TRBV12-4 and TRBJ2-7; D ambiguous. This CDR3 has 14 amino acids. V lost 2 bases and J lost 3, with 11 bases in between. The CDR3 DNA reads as TGTGCCAGCAGTTTAAACGGCGAAAACTACGAGCAGTACTTC. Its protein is CASSLNGENYEQYF.

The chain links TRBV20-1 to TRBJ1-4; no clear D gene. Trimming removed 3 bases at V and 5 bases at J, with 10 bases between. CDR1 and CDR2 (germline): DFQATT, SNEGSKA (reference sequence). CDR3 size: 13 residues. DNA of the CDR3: TGCAGTGCTAGTGTAATCGCGAATGAAAAACTGTTTTTT. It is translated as CSASVIANEKLFF.

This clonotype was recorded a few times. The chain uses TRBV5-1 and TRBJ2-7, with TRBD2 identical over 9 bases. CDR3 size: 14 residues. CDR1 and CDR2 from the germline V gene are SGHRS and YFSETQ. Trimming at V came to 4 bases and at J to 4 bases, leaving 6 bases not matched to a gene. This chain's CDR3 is CASSKRAGGYEQYV. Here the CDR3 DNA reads TGCGCCAGCAGCAAGAGGGCGGGAGGGTACGAGCAGTACGTC.

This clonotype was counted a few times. CDR3 protein: CASSGKTSGRPGVEQFF. As DNA, the CDR3 is TGCGCCAGCAGCGGAAAGACTAGCGGGAGGCCCGGGGTCGAGCAGTTCTTC. This chain uses TRBV4-1 with TRBJ2-1; 13 bases are a match to TRBD2. This CDR3 region has 17 residues. CDR1 is MGHRA and CDR2 is YSYEKL in the germline V gene. V shed 5 bases, J shed 10 bases, and the junction held 14 bases outside the gene matches.

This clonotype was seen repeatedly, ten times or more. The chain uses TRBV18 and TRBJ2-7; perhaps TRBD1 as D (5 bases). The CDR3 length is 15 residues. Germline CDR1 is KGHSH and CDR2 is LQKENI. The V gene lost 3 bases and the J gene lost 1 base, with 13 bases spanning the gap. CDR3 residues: CASSPGQGPSYEQYF. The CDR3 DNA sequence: TGTGCCAGCTCACCCGGACAAGGTCCGTCCTACGAGCAGTACTTC.

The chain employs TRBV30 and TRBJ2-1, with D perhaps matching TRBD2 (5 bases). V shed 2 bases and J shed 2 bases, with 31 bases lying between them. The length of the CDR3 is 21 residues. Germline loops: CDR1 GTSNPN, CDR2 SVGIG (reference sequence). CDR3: CAWSPRLRAHSGSSPYNEQFF. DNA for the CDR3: TGTGCCTGGAGTCCTCGCCTTCGGGCACATTCGGGGAGTAGTCCCTACAATGAGCAGTTCTTC.

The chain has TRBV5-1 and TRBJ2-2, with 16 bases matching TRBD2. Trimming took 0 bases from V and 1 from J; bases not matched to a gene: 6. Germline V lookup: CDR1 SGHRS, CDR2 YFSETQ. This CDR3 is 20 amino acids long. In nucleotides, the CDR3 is TGCGCCAGCAGCTTGGCCGGGACTAGCGGGAGGGTGTGGAACACCGGGGAGCTGTTTTTT. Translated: CASSLAGTSGRVWNTGELFF.